This record covers a single T cell receptor (beta chain). No cognate antigen has been identified for it. Base-call qualities are not available, and no considerably larger clone is one nucleotide away. In the paper's terms, the time point label means: about 28 days (+/-7) after the second vaccine dose. The treatment or condition label, read with the paper, signifies: meningococcal conjugate vaccine given as trial control. Vaccinee samples came from UK trials COV001 and COV002, including a single-blind randomized controlled phase 2/3 trial of AZD1222 (ChAdOx1 nCoV-19) in healthy adults. For TCRbeta chain sequencing, PBMC samples from trial participants were taken at day 0 and at day 28 after the second dose. The CDR3 regions of human TCRbeta chains were analyzed by immunosequencing. The study's own analysis went as follows. TCRs in the repertoires were compared against a reference library of SARS-CoV-2-specific TCRs that had been generated with the MIRA antigen-specificity platform. Breadth was defined as the fraction of unique TCRs that were SARS-CoV-2-associated. Depth was defined as the fraction of total T cells that were SARS-CoV-2-associated. Using the MIRA data, each spike-specific TCR was assigned both to the spike region to which the TCR was reactive and to a CD4 or CD8 class. Log10-transformed breadth and depth values were compared by one-way ANOVA with Sidak's multiple comparisons tests. Drawn from immuneACCESS, this table holds only the in-frame rearrangements with V and J called that TCRdb kept. Clones are partly lost; checked studies trace under half to an unresolved V gene and leave the rest unexplained. That table is the source of V, J and clone size, and D and trimming were worked out from the DNA. The sample table holds about 150,000 clones, of which approximately 85% were seen once. The top ten hold about 4.9% of the sample.

The germline V gene supplies CDR1 MGHRA and CDR2 YSYEKL. Relative to germline, V is 5 bases shorter and J is 4 bases shorter, with 13 bases between their ends. Counted from cysteine to phenylalanine, this CDR3 has 14 amino acids. Only the CDR3 part of the read is kept: 42 bases, read in frame from the first base. This entry is derived from a study of T cell responses to AZD1222 COVID-19 vaccine (dated by TCRdb to the early 2020s). General notes on the study: A total of 233 trial participants underwent TCR sequencing, of whom under 220 had received two doses of AZD1222 and approximately 26 had received two doses of the MenACWY control vaccine. Enrollment into the trials was organized by age into subgroups of 18-55, 56-69 and 70-plus years, and those subgroups contained about 160, 30 and 59 TCR-sequenced participants, respectively.

The paper as a whole reports these results and caveats: CD4 TCRs associated with the vaccine covered the entire spike protein, and the dominant responses were in regions 160-218 and 743-854. Only five to seven AZD1222 recipients were SARS-CoV-2 seropositive at baseline, limiting conclusions about previously exposed vaccinees. No day 14 peak-response samples were available, so repertoires were characterized only after the peak T cell response. Participants were mostly white British and included more females than males, and it was suggested by the authors that clonal diversity may have been underestimated. Nearly half of unique spike-specific TCRs reportedly recognized epitopes outside regions mutated in the B.1.351 and B.1.1.7 variants. The 56-69-year group was small, and its depth increase did not reach significance, likely because of low power. A significant rise in spike-specific TCR breadth and depth was observed after two AZD1222 doses relative to day 0 and relative to MenACWY recipients.

The source was peripheral blood, collected 28 days after the second dose of the MenACWY control vaccine. The TCR sequence derives from an adult who received the MenACWY meningococcal vaccine as a control. Here the chain combines TRBV4-1 and TRBJ2-3; TRBD2 is perhaps the D gene, given 6 matching bases. CDR3 region: CASSTRDFSDTQYF. The sequenced DNA is TGCGCCAGCAGCACCCGGGACTTTTCAGATACGCAGTATTTT.